The present entry profiles one T cell receptor (beta chain) with its context. This sample was included in a study of blood T cell repertoires in COVID-19. On the study more broadly: Sites in the United States, Italy and Spain provided acute and convalescent COVID-19 samples. The cDNA or gDNA used as material had been derived from T cells, B-cell-depleted T cells, or PBMCs.

The V segment lost 3 bases and the J segment 13 bases; nucleotides outside the gene matches: 10. From germline, CDR1 is SNHLY and CDR2 FYNNEI. This CDR3 region has 14 residues. Original handling: Reference gene primer amplification in the assay estimated nucleated cell counts. Data came from immunoSEQ multiplex PCR; TCRdb stores just in-frame clones and leaves some out. V and J calls and clone size are given by that table; D and trimming were obtained from the DNA. The table shows 8,000 to 8,500 clones, with 88% occurring only once. The source is a human donor in a cohort sampled during active COVID-19. The V gene is TRBV2, the J gene TRBJ2-5, with 11 bases matching TRBD1. Source material: peripheral blood. CDR3 sequence (DNA): TGTGCCAGCAGTGACTCGGGACAGGGGGTGCCCAGGTACTTC. This codes for CASSDSGQGVPRYF. Full variable domain (outside the CDR3, taken from reference TRBV2 and TRBJ2-5): EPEVTQTPSHQVTQMGQEVILRCVPISNHLYFYWYRQILGQKVEFLVSFYNNEISEKSEIFDDQFSVERPDGSNFTLKIRSTKLEDSAMYFCASSDSGQGVPRYFGPGTRLLVL.